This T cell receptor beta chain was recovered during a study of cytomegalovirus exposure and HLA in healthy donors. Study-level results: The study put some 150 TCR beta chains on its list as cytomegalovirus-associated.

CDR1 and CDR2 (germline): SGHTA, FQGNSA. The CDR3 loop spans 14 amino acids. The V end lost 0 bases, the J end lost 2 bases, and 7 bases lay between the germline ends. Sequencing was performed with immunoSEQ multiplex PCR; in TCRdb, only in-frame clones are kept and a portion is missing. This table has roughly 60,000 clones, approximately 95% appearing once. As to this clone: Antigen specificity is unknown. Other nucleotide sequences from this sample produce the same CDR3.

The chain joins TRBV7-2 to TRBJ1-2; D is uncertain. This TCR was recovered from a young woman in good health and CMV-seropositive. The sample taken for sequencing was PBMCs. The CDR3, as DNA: TGTGCCAGCAGCTTAGCTGGCAGGAACTATGGCTACACCTTC. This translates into CASSLAGRNYGYTF.